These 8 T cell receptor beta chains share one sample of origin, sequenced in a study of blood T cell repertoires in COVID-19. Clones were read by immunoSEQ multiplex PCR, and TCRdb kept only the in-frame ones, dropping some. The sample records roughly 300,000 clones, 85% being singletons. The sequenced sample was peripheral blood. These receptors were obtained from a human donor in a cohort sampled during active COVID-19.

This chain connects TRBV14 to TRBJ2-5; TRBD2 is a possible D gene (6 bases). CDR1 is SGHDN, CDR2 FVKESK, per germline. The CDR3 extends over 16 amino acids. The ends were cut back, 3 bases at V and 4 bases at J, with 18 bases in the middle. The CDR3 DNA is TGTGCCAGCAGCCATTGGAGGAAGGAGGGACCAGAGACCCAGTACTTC. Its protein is CASSHWRKEGPETQYF. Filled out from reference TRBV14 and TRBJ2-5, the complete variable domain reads EAGVTQFPSHSVIEKGQTVTLRCDPISGHDNLYWYRRVMGKEIKFLLHFVKESKQDESGMPNNRFLAERTGGTYSTLKVQPAELEDSGVYFCASSHWRKEGPETQYFGPGTRLLVL.

The CDR3 loop reads CASSEDRTASEAFF. In DNA, the CDR3 is TGTGCCAGCAGTGAAGACCGGACAGCCAGTGAAGCTTTCTTT. The gene calls are TRBV6-1 and TRBJ1-1; D possibly corresponds to TRBD1 (6 bases). The germline gives CDR1 MNHNS, CDR2 SASEGT. With 1 base removed from V and 7 bases from J, the gap between germline ends came to 13 bases. The CDR3 loop spans 14 amino acids.

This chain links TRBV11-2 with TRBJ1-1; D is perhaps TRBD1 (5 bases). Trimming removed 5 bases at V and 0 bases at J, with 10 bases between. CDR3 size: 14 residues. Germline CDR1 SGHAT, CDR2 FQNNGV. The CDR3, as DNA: TGTGCCAGCAGCCGGCGACAGCTGAACACTGAAGCTTTCTTT. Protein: CASSRRQLNTEAFF.

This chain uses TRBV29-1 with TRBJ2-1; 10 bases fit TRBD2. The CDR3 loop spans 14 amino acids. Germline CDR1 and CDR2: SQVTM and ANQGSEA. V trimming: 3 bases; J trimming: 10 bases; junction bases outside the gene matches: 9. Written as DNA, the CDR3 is TGCAGCGTTGATATGTCTAGCGGGAGTCTGGAGCAGTTCTTC. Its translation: CSVDMSSGSLEQFF.

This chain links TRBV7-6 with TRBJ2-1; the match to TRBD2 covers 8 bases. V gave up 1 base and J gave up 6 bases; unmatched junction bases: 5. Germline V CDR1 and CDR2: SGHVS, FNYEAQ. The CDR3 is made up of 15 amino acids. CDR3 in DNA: TGTGCCAGCAGCTTAGATAGCGGGATTGTCAATGAGCAGTTCTTC. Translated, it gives CASSLDSGIVNEQFF. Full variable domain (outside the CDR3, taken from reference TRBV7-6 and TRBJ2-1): GAGVSQSPRYKVTKRGQDVALRCDPISGHVSLYWYRQALGQGPEFLTYFNYEAQQDKSGLPNDRFSAERPEGSISTLTIQRTEQRDSAMYRCASSLDSGIVNEQFFGPGTRLTVL.

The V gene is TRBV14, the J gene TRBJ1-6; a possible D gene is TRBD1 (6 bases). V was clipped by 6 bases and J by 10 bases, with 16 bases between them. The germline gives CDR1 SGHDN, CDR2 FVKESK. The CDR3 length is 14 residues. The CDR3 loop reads CASRTGIVGSPLHF. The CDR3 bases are TGTGCCAGCAGAACAGGGATCGTTGGATCACCCCTCCACTTT. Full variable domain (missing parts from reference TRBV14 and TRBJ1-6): EAGVTQFPSHSVIEKGQTVTLRCDPISGHDNLYWYRRVMGKEIKFLLHFVKESKQDESGMPNNRFLAERTGGTYSTLKVQPAELEDSGVYFCASRTGIVGSPLHFGNGTRLTVT.

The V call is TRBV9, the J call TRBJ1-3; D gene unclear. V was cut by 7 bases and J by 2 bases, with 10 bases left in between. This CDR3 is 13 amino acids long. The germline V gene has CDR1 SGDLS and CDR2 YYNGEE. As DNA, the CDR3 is TGTGCCAGCGCGGAGGGTCCTGGAAACACCATATATTTT. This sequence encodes CASAEGPGNTIYF.

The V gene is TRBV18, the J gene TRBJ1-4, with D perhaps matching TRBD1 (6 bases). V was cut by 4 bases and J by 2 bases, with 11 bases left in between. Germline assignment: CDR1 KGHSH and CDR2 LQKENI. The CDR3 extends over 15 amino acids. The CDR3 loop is CASSLAGATNEKLFF. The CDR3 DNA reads TGTGCCAGCTCACTCGCAGGGGCCACTAATGAAAAACTGTTTTTT.